This T cell receptor beta chain was captured in a study of identical twins. On this clonotype itself: Its specificity is unknown.

General observations from the study: Out-of-frame alpha sequences shared by twins were enriched for low generation probability.

Each cDNA held unique molecular identifiers, and template switching gave it a universal primer site. TCRdb used MiXCR to reprocess the 5' RACE reads, holding one entry per CDR3 protein. The data contain 400,000 to 500,000 distinct CDR3 sequences, approximately 15% of them singletons. This sample was also put to use in a study of yellow fever vaccine responses in identical twins.

This TCR came from a woman younger than 35 in good health. Sequences were obtained from CD4+ T cells sorted from blood.

CDR3 nucleotide sequence: TGTGCCAGCAGCTTAGCGAGGTCTAGCCAGGCCGGGGAGCTGTTTTTT. Its translation: CASSLARSSQAGELFF. The chain recombines TRBV7-6 with TRBJ2-2; tentatively, D is TRBD2 (5 bases). Germline loops: CDR1 SGHVS, CDR2 FNYEAQ. V was shortened by 0 bases and J by 6 bases, with 14 bases between the two germline ends. This CDR3 is 16 amino acids long.